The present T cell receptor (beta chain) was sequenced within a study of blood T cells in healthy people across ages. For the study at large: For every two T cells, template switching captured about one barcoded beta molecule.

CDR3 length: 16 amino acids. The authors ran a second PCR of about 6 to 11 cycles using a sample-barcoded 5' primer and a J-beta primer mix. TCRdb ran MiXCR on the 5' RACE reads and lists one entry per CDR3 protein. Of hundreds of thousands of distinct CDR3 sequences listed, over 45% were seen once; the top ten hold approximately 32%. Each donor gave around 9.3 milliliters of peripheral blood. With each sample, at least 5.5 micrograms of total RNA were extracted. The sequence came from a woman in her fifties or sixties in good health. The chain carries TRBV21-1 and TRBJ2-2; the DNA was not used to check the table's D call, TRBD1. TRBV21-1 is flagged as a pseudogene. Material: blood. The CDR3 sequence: CASSKGQGAGTGELFF. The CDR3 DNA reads TGTGCCAGCAGCAAGGGACAGGGGGCAGGGACCGGGGAGCTGTTTTTT.